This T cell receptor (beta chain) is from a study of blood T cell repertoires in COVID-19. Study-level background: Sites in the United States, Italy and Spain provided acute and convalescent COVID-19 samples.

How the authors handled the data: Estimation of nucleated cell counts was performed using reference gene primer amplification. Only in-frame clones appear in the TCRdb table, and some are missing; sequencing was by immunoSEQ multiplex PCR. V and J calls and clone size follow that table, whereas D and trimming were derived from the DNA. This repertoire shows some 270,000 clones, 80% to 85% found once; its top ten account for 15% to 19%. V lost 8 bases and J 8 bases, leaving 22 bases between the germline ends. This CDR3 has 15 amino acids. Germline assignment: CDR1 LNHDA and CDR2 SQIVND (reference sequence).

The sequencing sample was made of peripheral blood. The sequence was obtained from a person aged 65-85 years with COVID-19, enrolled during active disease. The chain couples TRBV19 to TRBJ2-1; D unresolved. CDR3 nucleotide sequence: TGTGCCAGTTCCCTCCGGCGCACCGTTGCGGATGAGCAGTTCTTC. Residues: CASSLRRTVADEQFF.